This record looks at one TCR beta chain sequence and its context. This specimen comes from a study of blood T cell repertoires in COVID-19. This CDR3 has 17 amino acids. The junction had 8 bases not matched to a gene; V was cut back by 4 bases and J by 2 bases. Germline V gene data show CDR1 as SGDLS and CDR2 as YYNGEE. Per the authors' pipeline: Estimated nucleated cell counts came from reference gene primer amplification. The protocol was immunoSEQ multiplex PCR, while the TCRdb copy is restricted to in-frame clones and leaves out a portion. V and J calls and clone size are copied from that table; D and trimming were computed from the DNA. The profile shows about 200,000 clones, about 90% of them singletons.

This chain joins TRBV9 and TRBJ2-2, with 10 bases fitting TRBD1. The clonotype comes from a woman in her 70s with acute or convalescent COVID-19. The sequenced sample was peripheral blood. The chain's CDR3 is CASSPSGQGGNTGELFF. The CDR3 DNA reads as TGTGCCAGCAGCCCAAGCGGACAGGGGGGTAACACCGGGGAGCTGTTTTTT.